Listed below are T cell receptor beta chains from one sample, sequenced in a study of regulatory T cells in long-lasting Graves disease. TCRdb called the multiplex PCR reads again in MiXCR, with one record for every CDR3 protein. The profile shows about 470,000 distinct CDR3 sequences, 20% to 25% of them singletons. Sequenced material: peripheral blood mononuclear cells (PBMCs), taken when the disease was refractory, from a patient treated with antithyroid drugs. Receptor source: a female donor with Graves disease. CDR3s include the opening cysteine and the closing phenylalanine or tryptophan. A D gene is named only where the DNA matches it firmly. The size field is filled for only some rows; it gives once, few, many or a size class.

j_gene,d_gene,abundance,v_gene,CDR3aa,CDR3nt
TRBJ2-7,NA,few,TRBV4-1,CASSQEPEYEQYF,TGCGCCAGCAGCCAAGAACCCGAGTACGAGCAGTACTTC
TRBJ2-2,TRBD2,many,TRBV2,CASTEEAGENTGELFF,TGTGCCAGCACCGAGGAAGCGGGGGAAAACACCGGGGAGCTGTTTTTT
TRBJ2-7,NA,many,TRBV25-1,CASSELGRGTRMHEQYF,TGTGCCAGCAGTGAATTGGGCAGGGGAACTAGGATGCACGAGCAGTACTTC
TRBJ1-1,NA,many,TRBV2,CASSGGVITEAFF,TGTGCCAGCAGTGGGGGGGTAATAACTGAAGCTTTCTTT
TRBJ2-7,NA,NA,TRBV27,CASSFRYEQCF,TGTGCCAGCAGTTTCAGGTACGAGCAGTGCTTC
TRBJ2-1,NA,NA,TRBV11-3,CASSRGEDNEQFF,TGTGCCAGCAGCCGTGGGGAGGACAATGAGCAGTTCTTC
TRBJ1-3,TRBD1,NA,TRBV5-1,CASGTGASGNTIYF,TGCGCCAGCGGTACAGGGGCCTCTGGAAACACCATATATTTT
TRBJ2-2,NA,NA,TRBV19,CASSIDPWGIGALAPSTGELFF,TGTGCCAGTAGTATAGATCCCTGGGGAATAGGGGCCCTGGCTCCTTCCACCGGGGAGCTGTTTTTT
TRBJ1-1,NA,few,TRBV5-1,CASSLGLGGTEAFF,TGCGCCAGCAGCTTGGGCCTAGGAGGCACTGAAGCTTTCTTT
TRBJ2-3,TRBD2,few,TRBV20-1,CSASRIAGEVDTQYF,TGCAGTGCTAGCCGAATAGCGGGAGAAGTAGATACGCAGTATTTT
TRBJ2-2,NA,many,TRBV12-3/TRBV12-4,CASSEQEMSNTGELFF,TGTGCCAGCAGTGAACAGGAGATGTCGAACACCGGGGAGCTGTTTTTT
TRBJ1-4,TRBD1,many,TRBV29-1,CSVSKQGAREKLFF,TGCAGCGTGTCAAAACAGGGGGCAAGGGAAAAACTGTTTTTT